This TCR beta chain was captured in a study of human T cells and chemical hapten exposure. About the study: Affected patients, primarily female, had alopecia areata, totalis or universalis.

One entry per CDR3 protein, called by TCRdb with MiXCR from the RACE reads. This table holds some 200,000 distinct CDR3 sequences, around 30% found once. In germline, CDR1 is ENHRY, CDR2 SYGVKD. V was trimmed by 2 bases and J by 6 bases, leaving 12 bases between them. This CDR3 is built from 14 residues. The time point here: pre-sensitization, week 0. Treatment here: therapeutic diphenylcyclopropenone sensitization with weekly scalp DPC. The sequences come from whole blood, collected in connection with sensitization to the hapten diphenylcyclopropenone (DPC). The sequence derives from a woman younger than 45 with alopecia areata. Some clones in this sample may be carry-over from other donors' samples. This chain uses TRBV10-3 with TRBJ2-3, with D perhaps matching TRBD1 or TRBD2 (5 bases each). CDR3 sequence: CAISEGGVSDTQYF. The CDR3 DNA sequence: TGTGCCATCAGTGAGGGGGGAGTAAGCGATACGCAGTATTTT.